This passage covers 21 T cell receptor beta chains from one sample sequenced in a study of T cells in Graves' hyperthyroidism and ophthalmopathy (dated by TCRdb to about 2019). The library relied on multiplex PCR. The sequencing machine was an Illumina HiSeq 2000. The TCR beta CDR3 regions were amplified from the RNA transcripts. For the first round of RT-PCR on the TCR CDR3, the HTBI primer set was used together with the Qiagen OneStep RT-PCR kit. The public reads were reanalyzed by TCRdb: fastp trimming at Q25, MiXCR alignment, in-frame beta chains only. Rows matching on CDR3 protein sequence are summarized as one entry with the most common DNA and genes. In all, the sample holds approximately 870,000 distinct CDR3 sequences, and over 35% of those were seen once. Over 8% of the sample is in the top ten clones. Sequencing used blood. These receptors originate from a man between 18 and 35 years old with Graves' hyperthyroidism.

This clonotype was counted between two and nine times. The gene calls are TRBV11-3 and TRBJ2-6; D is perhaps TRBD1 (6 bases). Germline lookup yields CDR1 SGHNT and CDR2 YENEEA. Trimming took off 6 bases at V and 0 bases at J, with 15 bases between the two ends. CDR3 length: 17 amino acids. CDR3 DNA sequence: TGTGCCAGCAGTTTCAACAGGGCCAACTCTGGGGCCAACGTCCTGACTTTC. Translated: CASSFNRANSGANVLTF. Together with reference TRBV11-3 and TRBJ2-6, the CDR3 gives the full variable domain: EAGVVQSPRYKIIEKKQPVAFWCNPISGHNTLYWYLQNLGQGPELLIRYENEEAVDDSQLPKDRFSAERLKGVDSTLKIQPAELGDSAVYLCASSFNRANSGANVLTFGAGSRLTVL.

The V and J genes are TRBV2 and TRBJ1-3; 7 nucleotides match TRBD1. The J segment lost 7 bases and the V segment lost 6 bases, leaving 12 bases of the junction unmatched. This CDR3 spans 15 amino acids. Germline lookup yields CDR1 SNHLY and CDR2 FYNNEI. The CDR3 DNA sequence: TGTGCCAGCAGCACGACAGGGCAGCCGGGTAACACCATATATTTT. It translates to CASSTTGQPGNTIYF.

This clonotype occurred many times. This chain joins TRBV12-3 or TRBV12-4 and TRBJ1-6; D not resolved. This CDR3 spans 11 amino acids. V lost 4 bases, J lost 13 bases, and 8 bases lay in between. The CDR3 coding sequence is TGTGCCAGCAGTTCCGCGGGGCCCCTCCACTTT. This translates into CASSSAGPLHF.

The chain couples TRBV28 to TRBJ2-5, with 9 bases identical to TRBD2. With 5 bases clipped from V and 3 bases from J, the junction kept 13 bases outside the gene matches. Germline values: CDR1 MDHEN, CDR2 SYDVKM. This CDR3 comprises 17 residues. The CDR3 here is CASSAPLTSGGEETQYF. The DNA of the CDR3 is TGTGCCAGCAGTGCCCCCCTGACTAGCGGCGGGGAAGAGACCCAGTACTTC.

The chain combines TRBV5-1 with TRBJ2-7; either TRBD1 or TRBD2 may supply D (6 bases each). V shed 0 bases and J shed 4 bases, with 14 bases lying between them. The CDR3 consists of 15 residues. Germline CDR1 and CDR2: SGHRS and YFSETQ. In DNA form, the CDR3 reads TGCGCCAGCAGCTTGGGTGGGGGGCAGGTGTACGAGCAGTACTTC. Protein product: CASSLGGGQVYEQYF. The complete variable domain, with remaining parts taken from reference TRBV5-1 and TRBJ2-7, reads KAGVTQTPRYLIKTRGQQVTLSCSPISGHRSVSWYQQTPGQGLQFLFEYFSETQRNKGNFPGRFSGRQFSNSRSEMNVSTLELGDSALYLCASSLGGGQVYEQYFGPGTRLTVT.

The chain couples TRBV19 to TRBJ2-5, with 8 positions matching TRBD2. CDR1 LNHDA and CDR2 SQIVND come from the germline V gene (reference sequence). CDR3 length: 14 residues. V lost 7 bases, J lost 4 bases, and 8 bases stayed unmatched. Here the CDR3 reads CASNSRGDSETQYF. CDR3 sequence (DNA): TGTGCCAGTAATTCGCGGGGGGACTCAGAGACCCAGTACTTC. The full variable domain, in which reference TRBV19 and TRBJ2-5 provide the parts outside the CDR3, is DGGITQSPKYLFRKEGQNVTLSCEQNLNHDAMYWYRQDPGQGLRLIYYSQIVNDFQKGDIAEGYSVSREKKESFPLTVTSAQKNPTAFYLCASNSRGDSETQYFGPGTRLLVL.

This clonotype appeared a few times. DNA for the CDR3: TGTGCCAGCAGTGAAGTCAATCCTGACCCCGAGACCCAGTACTTC. Its protein is CASSEVNPDPETQYF. The chain employs TRBV6-5 and TRBJ2-5; D gene uncertain. The length of the CDR3 is 15 residues. The V end was cut by 5 bases, the J end by 5 bases, with 18 bases between. In germline, CDR1 is MNHEY, CDR2 SVGAGI.

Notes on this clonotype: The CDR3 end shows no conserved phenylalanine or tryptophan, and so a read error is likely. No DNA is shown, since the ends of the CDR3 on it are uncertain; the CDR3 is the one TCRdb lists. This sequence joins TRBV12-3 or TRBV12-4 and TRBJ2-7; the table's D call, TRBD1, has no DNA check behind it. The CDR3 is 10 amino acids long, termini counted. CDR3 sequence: CASSSVSQGL.

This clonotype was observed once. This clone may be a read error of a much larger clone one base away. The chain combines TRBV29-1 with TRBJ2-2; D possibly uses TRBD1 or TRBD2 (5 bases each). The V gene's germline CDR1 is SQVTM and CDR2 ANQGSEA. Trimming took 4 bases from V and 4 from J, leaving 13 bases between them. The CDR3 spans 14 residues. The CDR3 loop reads CSVVVGESTGELFF. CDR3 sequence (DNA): TGCAGCGTTGTTGTGGGGGAAAGCACCGGGGAGCTGTTTTTT.

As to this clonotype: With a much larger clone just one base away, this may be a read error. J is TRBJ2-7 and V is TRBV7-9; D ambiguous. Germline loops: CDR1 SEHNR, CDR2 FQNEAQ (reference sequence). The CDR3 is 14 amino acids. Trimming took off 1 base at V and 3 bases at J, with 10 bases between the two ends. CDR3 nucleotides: TGTGCCAGCAGCTTAGTGGGCAAATACTACGAGCAGTACTTC. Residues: CASSLVGKYYEQYF.

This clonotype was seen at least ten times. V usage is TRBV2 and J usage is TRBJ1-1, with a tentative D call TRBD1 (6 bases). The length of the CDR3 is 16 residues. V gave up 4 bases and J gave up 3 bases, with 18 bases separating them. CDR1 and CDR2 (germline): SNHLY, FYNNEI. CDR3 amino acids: CASSGSRQVRHTEAFF. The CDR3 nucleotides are TGTGCCAGCAGTGGGAGCCGACAGGTCAGGCACACTGAAGCTTTCTTT. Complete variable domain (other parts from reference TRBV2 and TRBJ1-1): EPEVTQTPSHQVTQMGQEVILRCVPISNHLYFYWYRQILGQKVEFLVSFYNNEISEKSEIFDDQFSVERPDGSNFTLKIRSTKLEDSAMYFCASSGSRQVRHTEAFFGQGTRLTVV.

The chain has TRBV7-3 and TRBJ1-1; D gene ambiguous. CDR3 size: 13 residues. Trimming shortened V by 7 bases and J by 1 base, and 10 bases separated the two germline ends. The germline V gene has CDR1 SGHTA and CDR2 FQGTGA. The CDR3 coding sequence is TGTGCCAGCATGGGGAGTTGGAACACTGAAGCTTTCTTT. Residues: CASMGSWNTEAFF.

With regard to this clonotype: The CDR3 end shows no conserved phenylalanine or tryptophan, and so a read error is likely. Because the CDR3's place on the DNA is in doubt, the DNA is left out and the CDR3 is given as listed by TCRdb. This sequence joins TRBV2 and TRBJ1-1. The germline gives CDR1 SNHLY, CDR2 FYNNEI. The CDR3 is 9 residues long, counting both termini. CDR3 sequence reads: CASRAEGVS.

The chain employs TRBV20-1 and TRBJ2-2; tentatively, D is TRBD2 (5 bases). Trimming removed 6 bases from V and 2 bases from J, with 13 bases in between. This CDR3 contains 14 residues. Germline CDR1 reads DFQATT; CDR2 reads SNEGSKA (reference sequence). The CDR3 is CSARRGENTGELFF. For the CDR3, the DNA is TGCAGTGCGCGACGGGGTGAAAACACCGGGGAGCTGTTTTTT.

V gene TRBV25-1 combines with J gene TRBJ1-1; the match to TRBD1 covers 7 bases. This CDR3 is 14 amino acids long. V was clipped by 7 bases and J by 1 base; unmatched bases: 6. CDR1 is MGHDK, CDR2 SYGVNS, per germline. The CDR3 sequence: CASKRTGPNTEAFF. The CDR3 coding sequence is TGTGCCAGCAAGCGGACAGGCCCGAACACTGAAGCTTTCTTT. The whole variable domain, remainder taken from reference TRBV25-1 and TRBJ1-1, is EADIYQTPRYLVIGTGKKITLECSQTMGHDKMYWYQQDPGMELHLIHYSYGVNSTEKGDLSSESTVSRIRTEHFPLTLESARPSHTSQYLCASKRTGPNTEAFFGQGTRLTVV.

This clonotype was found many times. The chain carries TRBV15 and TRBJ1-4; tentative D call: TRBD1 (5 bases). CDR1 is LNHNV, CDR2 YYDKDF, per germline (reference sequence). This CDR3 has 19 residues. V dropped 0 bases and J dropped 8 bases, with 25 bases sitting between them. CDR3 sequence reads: CATSRDMFREDLYGEKLFF. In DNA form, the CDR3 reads TGTGCCACCAGCAGAGATATGTTCAGGGAGGATTTGTACGGGGAAAAACTGTTTTTT.

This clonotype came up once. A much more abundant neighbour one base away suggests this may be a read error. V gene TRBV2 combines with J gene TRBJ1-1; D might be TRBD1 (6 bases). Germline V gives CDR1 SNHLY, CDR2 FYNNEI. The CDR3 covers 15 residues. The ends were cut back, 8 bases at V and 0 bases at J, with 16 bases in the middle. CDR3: CASGIPGHLNTEAFF. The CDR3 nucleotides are TGTGCCAGCGGCATTCCGGGACACCTGAACACTGAAGCTTTCTTT.

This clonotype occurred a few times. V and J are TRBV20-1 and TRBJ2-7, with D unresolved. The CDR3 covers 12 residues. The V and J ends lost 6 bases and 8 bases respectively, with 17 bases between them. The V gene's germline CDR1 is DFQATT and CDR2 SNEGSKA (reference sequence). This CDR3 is CSADSENSKQYF. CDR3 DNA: TGCAGTGCCGACTCCGAGAATTCTAAGCAGTACTTC.

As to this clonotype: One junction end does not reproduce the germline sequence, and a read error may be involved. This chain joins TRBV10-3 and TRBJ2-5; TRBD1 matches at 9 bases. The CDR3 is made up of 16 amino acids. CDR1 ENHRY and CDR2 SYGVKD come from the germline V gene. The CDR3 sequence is CASDRDREMSQETQCF. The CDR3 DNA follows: TGTGCCAGCGACCGGGACAGGGAAATGAGCCAAGAGACCCAGTGCTTC.

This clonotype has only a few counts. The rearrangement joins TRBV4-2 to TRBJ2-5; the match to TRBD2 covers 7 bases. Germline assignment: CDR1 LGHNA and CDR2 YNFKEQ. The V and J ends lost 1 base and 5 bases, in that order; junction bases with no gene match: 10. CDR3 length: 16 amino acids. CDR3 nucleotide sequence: TGTGCCAGCAGCCAAGTGCTTGGCGGGAGTGGTGAGACCCAGTACTTC. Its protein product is CASSQVLGGSGETQYF.

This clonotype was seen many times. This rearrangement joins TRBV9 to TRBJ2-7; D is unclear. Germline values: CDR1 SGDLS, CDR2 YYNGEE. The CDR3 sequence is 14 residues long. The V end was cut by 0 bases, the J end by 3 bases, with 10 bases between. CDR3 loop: CASSVDSASYEQYF. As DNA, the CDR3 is TGTGCCAGCAGCGTAGATTCAGCAAGCTACGAGCAGTACTTC.